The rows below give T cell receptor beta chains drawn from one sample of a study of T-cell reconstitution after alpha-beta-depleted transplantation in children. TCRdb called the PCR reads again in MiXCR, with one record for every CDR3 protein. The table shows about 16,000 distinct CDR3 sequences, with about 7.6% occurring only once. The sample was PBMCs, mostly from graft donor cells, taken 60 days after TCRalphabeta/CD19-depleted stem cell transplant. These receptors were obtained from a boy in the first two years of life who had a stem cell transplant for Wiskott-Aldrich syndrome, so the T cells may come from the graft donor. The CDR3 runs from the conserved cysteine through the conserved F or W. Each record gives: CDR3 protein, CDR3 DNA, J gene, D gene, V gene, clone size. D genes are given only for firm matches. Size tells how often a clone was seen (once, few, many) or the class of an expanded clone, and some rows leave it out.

CDR3aa: CASSDPAEPWGQQYF
CDR3nt: TGTGCCAGCAGTGACCCAGCGGAGCCGTGGGGTCAGCAGTACTTC
j_gene: TRBJ2-7
d_gene: .
v_gene: TRBV25-1
abundance: .

CDR3aa: CASSLGDRPQETQYF
CDR3nt: TGTGCCAGCAGCTTAGGGGACAGACCCCAAGAGACCCAGTACTTC
j_gene: TRBJ2-5
d_gene: TRBD1
v_gene: TRBV11-2
abundance: .

CDR3aa: CASSWWGGYQETQYF
CDR3nt: TGTGCCAGCAGTTGGTGGGGGGGTTACCAAGAGACCCAGTACTTC
j_gene: TRBJ2-5
d_gene: TRBD2
v_gene: TRBV6-5
abundance: few

CDR3aa: CASSYRDRGPGELFF
CDR3nt: TGTGCCAGCAGTTACCGGGACAGGGGTCCCGGGGAGCTGTTTTTT
j_gene: TRBJ2-2
d_gene: TRBD1
v_gene: TRBV28
abundance: .

CDR3aa: CASSSSTGFNQPQHF
CDR3nt: TGTGCCAGCAGCTCATCGACAGGATTCAATCAGCCCCAGCATTTT
j_gene: TRBJ1-5
d_gene: .
v_gene: TRBV7-9
abundance: many

CDR3aa: CASSFRLVDQPQHF
CDR3nt: TGTGCCAGCAGTTTCCGGTTAGTCGATCAGCCCCAGCATTTT
j_gene: TRBJ1-5
d_gene: .
v_gene: TRBV28
abundance: many

CDR3aa: CASRDGGSYEQYF
CDR3nt: TGTGCCAGCAGGGACGGGGGCTCCTACGAGCAGTACTTC
j_gene: TRBJ2-7
d_gene: .
v_gene: TRBV2
abundance: once

CDR3aa: CASRRQGWTGELFF
CDR3nt: TGTGCCAGCAGAAGACAGGGTTGGACCGGGGAGCTGTTTTTT
j_gene: TRBJ2-2
d_gene: TRBD1
v_gene: TRBV2
abundance: few

CDR3aa: CSVSDWGTEAFF
CDR3nt: TGCAGCGTCTCCGATTGGGGGACTGAAGCTTTCTTT
j_gene: TRBJ1-1
d_gene: .
v_gene: TRBV29-1
abundance: many

CDR3aa: CASSLRDPLINAGELFF
CDR3nt: TGTGCCAGCAGCTTACGGGACCCTCTCATAAACGCCGGGGAGCTGTTTTTT
j_gene: TRBJ2-2
d_gene: .
v_gene: TRBV9
abundance: many

CDR3aa: CASSLASGSSDTQYF
CDR3nt: TGTGCCAGCAGTTTGGCCAGCGGGAGTTCAGATACGCAGTATTTT
j_gene: TRBJ2-3
d_gene: TRBD2
v_gene: TRBV12-3/TRBV12-4
abundance: many

CDR3aa: CSASGRRNEQFF
CDR3nt: TGCAGTGCTAGCGGGAGAAGGAATGAGCAGTTCTTC
j_gene: TRBJ2-1
d_gene: .
v_gene: TRBV20-1
abundance: many

CDR3aa: CASRIAGGPYEQYF
CDR3nt: TGTGCCAGCAGGATAGCGGGAGGGCCTTACGAGCAGTACTTC
j_gene: TRBJ2-7
d_gene: TRBD2
v_gene: TRBV7-8
abundance: many

CDR3aa: CASSYSFGDSYSDTQYF
CDR3nt: TGTGCCAGCAGTTACTCGTTTGGAGACTCCTACTCAGATACGCAGTATTTT
j_gene: TRBJ2-3
d_gene: .
v_gene: TRBV6-5
abundance: many

CDR3aa: CSARDTEYYEQYF
CDR3nt: TGCAGTGCTAGGGACACGGAGTACTACGAGCAGTACTTC
j_gene: TRBJ2-7
d_gene: .
v_gene: TRBV20-1
abundance: .

CDR3aa: CASSQAAGGGNEQFF
CDR3nt: TGTGCCAGCAGCCAAGCGGCGGGAGGAGGCAATGAGCAGTTCTTC
j_gene: TRBJ2-1
d_gene: TRBD2
v_gene: TRBV3-1
abundance: .

CDR3aa: CSATGQGNEQFF
CDR3nt: TGCAGCGCGACGGGACAGGGAAATGAGCAGTTCTTC
j_gene: TRBJ2-1
d_gene: TRBD1
v_gene: TRBV29-1
abundance: many

CDR3aa: CASSLVGLAGGGSYNEQFF
CDR3nt: TGCGCCAGCAGCTTGGTGGGACTAGCGGGAGGAGGGTCCTACAATGAGCAGTTCTTC
j_gene: TRBJ2-1
d_gene: TRBD2
v_gene: TRBV5-1
abundance: many

CDR3aa: CSARTGGSEKLFF
CDR3nt: TGCAGTGCTAGGACAGGGGGGAGTGAAAAACTGTTTTTT
j_gene: TRBJ1-4
d_gene: TRBD1
v_gene: TRBV20-1
abundance: many

CDR3aa: CASSRRGIYEQYF
CDR3nt: TGTGCCAGCAGCCGACGGGGTATCTACGAGCAGTACTTC
j_gene: TRBJ2-7
d_gene: .
v_gene: TRBV7-2
abundance: .

CDR3aa: CASLAGGTYEQYF
CDR3nt: TGTGCCAGCCTAGCGGGAGGAACCTACGAGCAGTACTTC
j_gene: TRBJ2-7
d_gene: TRBD2
v_gene: TRBV2
abundance: many

CDR3aa: CSALSIGAISYEQYF
CDR3nt: TGCAGTGCTCTATCTATCGGCGCCATCTCCTACGAGCAGTACTTC
j_gene: TRBJ2-7
d_gene: .
v_gene: TRBV20-1
abundance: many

CDR3aa: CAISFQGGTSGAYNEQFF
CDR3nt: TGTGCCATCAGTTTTCAAGGGGGGACTAGCGGGGCTTACAATGAGCAGTTCTTC
j_gene: TRBJ2-1
d_gene: TRBD2
v_gene: TRBV10-3
abundance: .

CDR3aa: CATATSGRANDEQFF
CDR3nt: TGTGCCACCGCGACTAGCGGGAGGGCCAACGATGAGCAGTTCTTC
j_gene: TRBJ2-1
d_gene: TRBD2
v_gene: TRBV19
abundance: .

CDR3aa: CASSQKGQQETQYF
CDR3nt: TGTGCCAGCAGCCAAAAGGGACAGCAAGAGACCCAGTACTTC
j_gene: TRBJ2-5
d_gene: TRBD1
v_gene: TRBV7-8
abundance: many

CDR3aa: CASSLAGTGDGYTF
CDR3nt: TGTGCCAGCAGCTTGGCTGGGACAGGGGACGGCTACACCTTC
j_gene: TRBJ1-2
d_gene: TRBD1
v_gene: TRBV5-6
abundance: many

CDR3aa: CASSYSVASLTYEQYF
CDR3nt: TGTGCCAGCAGTTACTCCGTGGCTAGCTTGACCTACGAGCAGTACTTC
j_gene: TRBJ2-7
d_gene: .
v_gene: TRBV6-2/TRBV6-3
abundance: many

CDR3aa: CASSGSGSSYNEQFF
CDR3nt: TGTGCCAGCAGTGGGAGCGGGAGCTCCTACAATGAGCAGTTCTTC
j_gene: TRBJ2-1
d_gene: TRBD2
v_gene: TRBV6-1
abundance: many

CDR3aa: CARTPPGTDTQYF
CDR3nt: TGTGCCAGAACCCCCCCAGGAACAGATACGCAGTATTTT
j_gene: TRBJ2-3
d_gene: .
v_gene: TRBV7-9
abundance: many

CDR3aa: CASSLPGDPYNEQFF
CDR3nt: TGTGCCAGCAGCTTGCCGGGAGACCCCTACAATGAGCAGTTCTTC
j_gene: TRBJ2-1
d_gene: .
v_gene: TRBV5-6
abundance: many

CDR3aa: CASSAQGSGANVLTF
CDR3nt: TGTGCCAGCTCGGCTCAGGGGTCTGGGGCCAACGTCCTGACTTTC
j_gene: TRBJ2-6
d_gene: .
v_gene: TRBV18
abundance: few

CDR3aa: CASSPPAGLAVTQYF
CDR3nt: TGTGCCAGCAGTCCACCCGCGGGGCTAGCGGTGACCCAGTACTTC
j_gene: TRBJ2-5
d_gene: TRBD2
v_gene: TRBV12-3/TRBV12-4
abundance: many

CDR3aa: CASTRDTYGYTF
CDR3nt: TGTGCCAGCACCCGGGACACCTATGGCTACACCTTC
j_gene: TRBJ1-2
d_gene: .
v_gene: TRBV2
abundance: many

CDR3aa: CASSFAGTANSPLHF
CDR3nt: TGTGCCAGCAGTTTCGCCGGGACAGCTAATTCACCCCTCCACTTT
j_gene: TRBJ1-6
d_gene: TRBD1
v_gene: TRBV12-3/TRBV12-4
abundance: many

CDR3aa: CASRLAGVYNEQFF
CDR3nt: TGTGCCAGCAGACTAGCGGGAGTCTACAATGAGCAGTTCTTC
j_gene: TRBJ2-1
d_gene: TRBD2
v_gene: TRBV5-4
abundance: .

CDR3aa: CATLREVRGYTF
CDR3nt: TGTGCCACCCTGAGAGAGGTCCGAGGCTACACCTTC
j_gene: TRBJ1-2
d_gene: .
v_gene: TRBV28
abundance: many

CDR3aa: CSAQRFAYEQYF
CDR3nt: TGCAGTGCCCAAAGATTTGCCTACGAGCAGTACTTC
j_gene: TRBJ2-7
d_gene: .
v_gene: TRBV20-1
abundance: many

CDR3aa: CASSLAGGKNIQYF
CDR3nt: TGTGCCAGCAGCTTGGCCGGGGGCAAAAACATTCAGTACTTC
j_gene: TRBJ2-4
d_gene: .
v_gene: TRBV5-4
abundance: few

CDR3aa: CATEADRGQLYEQYF
CDR3nt: TGTGCCACCGAAGCGGACAGGGGCCAACTCTACGAGCAGTACTTC
j_gene: TRBJ2-7
d_gene: TRBD1
v_gene: TRBV10-3
abundance: many

CDR3aa: CASHPPGGKETQYF
CDR3nt: TGTGCCAGCCACCCCCCAGGGGGGAAAGAGACCCAGTACTTC
j_gene: TRBJ2-5
d_gene: .
v_gene: TRBV28
abundance: few

CDR3aa: CASSEIYGGAEAFF
CDR3nt: TGTGCCAGCAGTGAAATTTACGGTGGGGCTGAAGCTTTCTTT
j_gene: TRBJ1-1
d_gene: .
v_gene: TRBV2
abundance: .

CDR3aa: CASSPPGGLRGDTGELFF
CDR3nt: TGTGCCAGTAGTCCGCCGGGAGGACTCCGGGGGGACACCGGGGAGCTGTTTTTT
j_gene: TRBJ2-2
d_gene: TRBD2
v_gene: TRBV19
abundance: .

CDR3aa: CASNPRDRYEQYF
CDR3nt: TGTGCCAGCAACCCCAGGGATCGGTACGAGCAGTACTTC
j_gene: TRBJ2-7
d_gene: .
v_gene: TRBV21-1
abundance: many

CDR3aa: CATSDRTSGGRVEQFF
CDR3nt: TGTGCCACCAGTGATAGGACTAGCGGGGGACGGGTTGAGCAGTTCTTC
j_gene: TRBJ2-1
d_gene: TRBD2
v_gene: TRBV24-1
abundance: few

CDR3aa: CASSHGGRGSEQFF
CDR3nt: TGTGCCAGCAGTCACGGGGGTCGGGGGAGTGAGCAGTTCTTC
j_gene: TRBJ2-1
d_gene: .
v_gene: TRBV3-1
abundance: many

CDR3aa: CASSRKGGFNEQFF
CDR3nt: TGTGCCAGCAGCCGGAAGGGGGGATTCAATGAGCAGTTCTTC
j_gene: TRBJ2-1
d_gene: .
v_gene: TRBV7-9
abundance: many

CDR3aa: CASSQVLAGPEQETQYF
CDR3nt: TGTGCCAGCAGCCAAGTTCTAGCGGGGCCAGAGCAAGAGACCCAGTACTTC
j_gene: TRBJ2-5
d_gene: TRBD2
v_gene: TRBV3-1
abundance: .

CDR3aa: CASSDWSSYEQYF
CDR3nt: TGTGCCAGCAGTGACTGGAGCTCCTACGAGCAGTACTTC
j_gene: TRBJ2-7
d_gene: .
v_gene: TRBV11-2
abundance: few

CDR3aa: CASSWGFDVLNEKLFF
CDR3nt: TGTGCCAGCAGCTGGGGGTTCGATGTCTTAAATGAAAAACTGTTTTTT
j_gene: TRBJ1-4
d_gene: .
v_gene: TRBV7-8
abundance: .

CDR3aa: CATSGSRYQETQYF
CDR3nt: TGTGCCACCAGTGGGAGTAGGTACCAAGAGACCCAGTACTTC
j_gene: TRBJ2-5
d_gene: .
v_gene: TRBV24-1
abundance: many

CDR3aa: CASSRRGAESPLHF
CDR3nt: TGTGCCAGCAGCCGTCGGGGGGCTGAATCACCCCTCCACTTT
j_gene: TRBJ1-6
d_gene: .
v_gene: TRBV6-1
abundance: few

CDR3aa: CASSQGQGRNEQFF
CDR3nt: TGCGCCAGCAGCCAAGGACAGGGTCGGAATGAGCAGTTCTTC
j_gene: TRBJ2-1
d_gene: TRBD1
v_gene: TRBV5-1
abundance: .